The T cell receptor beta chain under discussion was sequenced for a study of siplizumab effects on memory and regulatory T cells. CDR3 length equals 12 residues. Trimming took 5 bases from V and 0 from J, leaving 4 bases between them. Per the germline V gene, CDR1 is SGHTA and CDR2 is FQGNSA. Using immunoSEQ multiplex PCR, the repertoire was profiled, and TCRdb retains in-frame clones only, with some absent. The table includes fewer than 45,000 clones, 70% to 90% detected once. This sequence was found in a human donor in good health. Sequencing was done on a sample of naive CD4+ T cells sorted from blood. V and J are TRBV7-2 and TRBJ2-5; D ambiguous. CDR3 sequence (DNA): TGTGCCAGCAGCCCGTACCAAGAGACCCAGTACTTC. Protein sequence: CASSPYQETQYF.